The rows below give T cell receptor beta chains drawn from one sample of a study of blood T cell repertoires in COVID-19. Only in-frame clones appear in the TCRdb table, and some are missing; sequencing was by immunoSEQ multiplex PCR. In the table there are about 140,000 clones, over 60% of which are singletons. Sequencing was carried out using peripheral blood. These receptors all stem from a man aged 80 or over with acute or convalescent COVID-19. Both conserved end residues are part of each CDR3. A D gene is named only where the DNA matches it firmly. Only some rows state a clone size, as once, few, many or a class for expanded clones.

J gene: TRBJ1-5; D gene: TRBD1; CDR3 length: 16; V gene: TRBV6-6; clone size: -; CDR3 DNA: TGTGCCAGCAAAACCGGGACAGGATATAGCAATCAGCCCCAGCATTTT; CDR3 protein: CASKTGTGYSNQPQHF
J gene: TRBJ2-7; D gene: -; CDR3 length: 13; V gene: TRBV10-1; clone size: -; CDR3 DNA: TGCGCCAGCAAGGTTCCGGGGGCCTACGAGCAGTACTTC; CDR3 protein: CASKVPGAYEQYF
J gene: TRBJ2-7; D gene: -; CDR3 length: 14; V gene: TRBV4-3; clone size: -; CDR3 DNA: TGCGCCAGCAGCCAAGAAAGGAGGGTGGACGAGCAGTACTTC; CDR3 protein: CASSQERRVDEQYF
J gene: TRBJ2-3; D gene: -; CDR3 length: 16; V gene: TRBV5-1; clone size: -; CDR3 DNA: TGCGCCAGCAGCTTGGCCTTGACAGGCCTTCCCGATACGCAGTATTTT; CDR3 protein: CASSLALTGLPDTQYF
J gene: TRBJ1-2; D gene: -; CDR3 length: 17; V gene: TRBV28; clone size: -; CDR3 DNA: TGTGCCAGCAGTCCGGGCTGGGAACAGGGTGTTAACTATGGCTACACCTTC; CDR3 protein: CASSPGWEQGVNYGYTF
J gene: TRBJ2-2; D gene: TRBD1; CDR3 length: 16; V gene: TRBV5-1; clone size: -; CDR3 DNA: TGCGCCAGCAGCGCAACCGGGACAGGGGACACCGGGGAGCTGTTTTTT; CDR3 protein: CASSATGTGDTGELFF
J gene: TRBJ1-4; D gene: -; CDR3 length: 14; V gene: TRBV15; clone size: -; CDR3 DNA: TGTGCCACCAGCAACGGGGTGTTTAATGAAAAACTGTTTTTT; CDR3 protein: CATSNGVFNEKLFF
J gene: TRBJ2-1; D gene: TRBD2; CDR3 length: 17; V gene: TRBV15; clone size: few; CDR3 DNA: TGTGCCACCAGCAGAGATCCCCGGGGGACTAGCGTCGGTGAGCAGTTCTTC; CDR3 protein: CATSRDPRGTSVGEQFF
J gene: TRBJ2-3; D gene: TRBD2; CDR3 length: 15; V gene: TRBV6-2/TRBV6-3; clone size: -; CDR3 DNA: TGTGCCAGCAGTTTACGGCGGGGGAGCACAGATACGCAGTATTTT; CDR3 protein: CASSLRRGSTDTQYF
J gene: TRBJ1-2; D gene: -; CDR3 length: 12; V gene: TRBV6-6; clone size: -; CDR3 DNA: TGTGCCAGCAGTTATACCAGCTATGGCTACACCTTC; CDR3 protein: CASSYTSYGYTF
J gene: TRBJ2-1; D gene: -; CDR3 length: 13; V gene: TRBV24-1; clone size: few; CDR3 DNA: TGTGCCACCAGTGTTGACAGCTACAATGAGCAGTTCTTC; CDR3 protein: CATSVDSYNEQFF
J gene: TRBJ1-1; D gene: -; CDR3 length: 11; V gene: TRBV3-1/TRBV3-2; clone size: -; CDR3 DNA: TGTGCCAGCACCGCAGGGACTGAAGCTTTCTTT; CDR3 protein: CASTAGTEAFF
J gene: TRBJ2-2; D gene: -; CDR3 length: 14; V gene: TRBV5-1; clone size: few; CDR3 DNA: TGCGCCAGCAAAGGCCCACTAGACACCGGGGAGCTGTTTTTT; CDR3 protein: CASKGPLDTGELFF
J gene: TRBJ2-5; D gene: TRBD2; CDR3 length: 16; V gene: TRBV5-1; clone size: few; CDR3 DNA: TGCGCCAGCAGCTTCGCCATCGGGGGGGCCTCTGAGACCCAGTACTTC; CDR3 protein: CASSFAIGGASETQYF
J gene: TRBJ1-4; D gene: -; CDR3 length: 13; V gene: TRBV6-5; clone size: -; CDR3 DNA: TGTGCCAGCAGAAAGGACAGTAATGAAAAACTGTTTTTT; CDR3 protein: CASRKDSNEKLFF
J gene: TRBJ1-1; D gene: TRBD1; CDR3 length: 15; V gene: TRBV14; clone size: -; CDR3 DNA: TGTGCCAGCAGCCTCTTTACGACAGGGAGCACTGAAGCTTTCTTT; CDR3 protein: CASSLFTTGSTEAFF
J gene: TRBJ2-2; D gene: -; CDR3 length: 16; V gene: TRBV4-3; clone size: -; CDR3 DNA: TGCGCCAGCAGCCAAGACGGGACAACGAACACCGGGGAGCTGTTTTTT; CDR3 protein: CASSQDGTTNTGELFF
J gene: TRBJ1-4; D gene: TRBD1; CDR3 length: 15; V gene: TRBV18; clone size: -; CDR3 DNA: TGTGCCAGCTCACCAGCCGGGACAGGGGGTGAAAAACTGTTTTTT; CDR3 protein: CASSPAGTGGEKLFF
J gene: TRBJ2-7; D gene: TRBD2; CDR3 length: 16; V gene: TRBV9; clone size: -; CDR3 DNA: TGTGCCAGCAGCGTAGGGCTAGCGGGGGCCAGGGGCGAGCAGTATTTC; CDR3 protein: CASSVGLAGARGEQYF
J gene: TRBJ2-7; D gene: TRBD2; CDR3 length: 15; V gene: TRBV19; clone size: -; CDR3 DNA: TGTGCCAGTAGTACACTAGCGGGGCAATCCTACGAGCAGTACTTC; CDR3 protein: CASSTLAGQSYEQYF
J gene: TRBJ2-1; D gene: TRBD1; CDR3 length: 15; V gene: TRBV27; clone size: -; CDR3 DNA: TGTGCCAGCAGTTCGGACAGGGGCTCCTACAATGAGCAGTTCTTC; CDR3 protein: CASSSDRGSYNEQFF
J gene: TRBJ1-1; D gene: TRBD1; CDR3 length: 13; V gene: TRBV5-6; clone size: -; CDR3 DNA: TGTGCCAGCAGCCTTACAGGGGGGACTGAAGCTTTCTTT; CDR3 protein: CASSLTGGTEAFF
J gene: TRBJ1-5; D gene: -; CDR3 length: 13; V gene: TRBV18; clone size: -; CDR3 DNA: TGTGCCAGCTCGCGAGAGGGAGGCCAGCCCCAGCATTTT; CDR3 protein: CASSREGGQPQHF
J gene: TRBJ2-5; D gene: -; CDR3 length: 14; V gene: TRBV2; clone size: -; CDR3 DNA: TGTGCCAGCCTACTCCTCAGGGCGGGGGAGACCCAGTACTTC; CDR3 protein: CASLLLRAGETQYF
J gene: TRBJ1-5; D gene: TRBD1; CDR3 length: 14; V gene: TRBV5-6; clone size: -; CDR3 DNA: TGTGCCAGCAGCTTACAGGGGTGGAATCAGCCCCAGCATTTT; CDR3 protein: CASSLQGWNQPQHF
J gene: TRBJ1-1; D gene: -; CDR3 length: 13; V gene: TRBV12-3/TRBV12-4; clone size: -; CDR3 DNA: TGTGCCAGCAGATCGGGACAAATCACTGAAGCTTTCTTT; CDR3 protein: CASRSGQITEAFF
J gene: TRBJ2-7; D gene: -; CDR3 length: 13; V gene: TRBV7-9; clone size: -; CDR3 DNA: TGTGTGCCCCGTCCCCCTAGTTCCTACGAGCAGTACTTC; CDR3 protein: CVPRPPSSYEQYF
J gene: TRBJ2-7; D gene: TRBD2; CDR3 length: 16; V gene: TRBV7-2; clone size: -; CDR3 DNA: TGTGCCAGCAGCTTAGTAGCGGGGGAGAGCTCCTACGAGCAGTACTTC; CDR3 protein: CASSLVAGESSYEQYF
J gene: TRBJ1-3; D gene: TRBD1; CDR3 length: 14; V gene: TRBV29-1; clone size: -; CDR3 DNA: TGCAGCGCCAAATCGACAGGGAGGGGAAACACCATATATTTT; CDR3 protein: CSAKSTGRGNTIYF
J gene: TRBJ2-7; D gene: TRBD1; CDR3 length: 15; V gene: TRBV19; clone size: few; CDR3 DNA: TGTGCCAGTAGTACCCAGGGGGCTGGGGTAGCCGAGCAGTACTTC; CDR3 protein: CASSTQGAGVAEQYF
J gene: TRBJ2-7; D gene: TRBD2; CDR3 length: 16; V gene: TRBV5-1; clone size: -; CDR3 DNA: TGCGCCAGCAGCTTGGTACTGGGGGGGTCATCCTACGAGCAGTACTTC; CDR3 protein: CASSLVLGGSSYEQYF
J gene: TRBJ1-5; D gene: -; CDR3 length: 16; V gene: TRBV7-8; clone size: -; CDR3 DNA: TGTGCCAGCAGCTTAGCGGCAGGGTCGGGCAATCAGCCCCAGCATTTT; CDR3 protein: CASSLAAGSGNQPQHF
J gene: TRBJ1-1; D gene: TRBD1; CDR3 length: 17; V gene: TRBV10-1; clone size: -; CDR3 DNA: TGCGCCAGCAGTGATTACAGGGGGCGGGGAAGAGGCACTGAAGCTTTCTTT; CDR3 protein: CASSDYRGRGRGTEAFF
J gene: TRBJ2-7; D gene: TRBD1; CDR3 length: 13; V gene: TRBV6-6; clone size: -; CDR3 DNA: TGTGCCAGCAGTTTACAGGGGGCCTACGAGCAGTACTTC; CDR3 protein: CASSLQGAYEQYF
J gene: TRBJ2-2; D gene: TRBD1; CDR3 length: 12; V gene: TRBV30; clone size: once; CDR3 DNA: TGTTTGGGGACAGGGAACACCGGGGAGCTGTTTTTT; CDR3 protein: CLGTGNTGELFF
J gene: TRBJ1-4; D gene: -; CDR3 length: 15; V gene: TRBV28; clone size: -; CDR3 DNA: TGTGCCAGCAGCTCGGGGGGCATAACTAATGAAAAACTGTTTTTT; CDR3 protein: CASSSGGITNEKLFF
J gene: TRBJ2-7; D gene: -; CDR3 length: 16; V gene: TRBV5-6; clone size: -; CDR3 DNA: TGTGCCAGCAGCTTGGCCAGGTGGCAGGGGGGCTACGAGCAGTACTTC; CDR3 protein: CASSLARWQGGYEQYF
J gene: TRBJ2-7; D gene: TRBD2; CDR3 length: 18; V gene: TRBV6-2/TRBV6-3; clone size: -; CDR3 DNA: TGTGCCAGCAGTTCAATGCTAGCGGGGGGGCGTTTCTCCTACGAGCAGTACTTC; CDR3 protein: CASSSMLAGGRFSYEQYF
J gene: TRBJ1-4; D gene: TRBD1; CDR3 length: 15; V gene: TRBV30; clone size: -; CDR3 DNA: TGTGCCTGGAGTGCACCGACAGGGGGCGAAGAAAAACTGTTTTTT; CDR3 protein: CAWSAPTGGEEKLFF
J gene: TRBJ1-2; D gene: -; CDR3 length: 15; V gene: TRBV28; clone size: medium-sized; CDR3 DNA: TGTGCCAGCAGTCCGTCAGATACAAACAACTATGGCTACACCTTC; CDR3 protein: CASSPSDTNNYGYTF